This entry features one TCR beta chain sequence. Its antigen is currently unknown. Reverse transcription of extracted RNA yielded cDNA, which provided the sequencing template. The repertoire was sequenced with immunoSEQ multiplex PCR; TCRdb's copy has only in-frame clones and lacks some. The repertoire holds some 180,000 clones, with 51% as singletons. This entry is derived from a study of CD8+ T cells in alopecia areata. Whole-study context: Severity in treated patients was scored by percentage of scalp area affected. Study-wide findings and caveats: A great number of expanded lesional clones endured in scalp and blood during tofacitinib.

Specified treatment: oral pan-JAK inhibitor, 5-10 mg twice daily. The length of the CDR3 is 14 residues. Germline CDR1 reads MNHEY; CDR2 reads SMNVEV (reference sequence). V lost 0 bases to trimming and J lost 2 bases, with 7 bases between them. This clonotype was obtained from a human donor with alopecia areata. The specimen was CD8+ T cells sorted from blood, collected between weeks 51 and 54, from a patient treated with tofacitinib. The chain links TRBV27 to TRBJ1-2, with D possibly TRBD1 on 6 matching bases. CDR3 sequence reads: CASSLSGQNYGYTF. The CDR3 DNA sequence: TGTGCCAGCAGTTTATCCGGACAGAACTATGGCTACACCTTC.